The 19 T cell receptor beta chains below all came from one sample that was sequenced in a study of blood T cell repertoires in COVID-19. The table came from immunoSEQ multiplex PCR; TCRdb's copy has only in-frame clones and leaves some out. The sample holds roughly 230,000 clones; around 80% are singletons and the top ten take roughly 8.8%. Sequenced input: peripheral blood. These receptors all come from a middle-aged man with active or convalescent COVID-19.

The V call is TRBV11-2, the J call TRBJ1-6, with D possibly being TRBD1 (5 bases). The CDR3 is 17 residues long. V lost 4 bases and J lost 0, with 13 bases in between. Looked up from germline, CDR1 is SGHAT and CDR2 is FQNNGV. This CDR3 is CASSSQEFDSYNSPLHF. The CDR3, as DNA: TGTGCCAGCAGCTCACAGGAGTTTGACTCCTATAATTCACCCCTCCACTTT. Full variable domain (outside the CDR3, taken from reference TRBV11-2 and TRBJ1-6): EAGVAQSPRYKIIEKRQSVAFWCNPISGHATLYWYQQILGQGPKLLIQFQNNGVVDDSQLPKDRFSAERLKGVDSTLKIQPAKLEDSAVYLCASSSQEFDSYNSPLHFGNGTRLTVT.

This chain joins TRBV5-6 and TRBJ2-2; D is ambiguous. This CDR3 is built from 14 residues. V lost 4 bases and J 4 bases, leaving 11 bases between the germline ends. Per germline, CDR1 SGHDT and CDR2 YYEEEE. Here the CDR3 DNA reads TGTGCCAGCAGCAGGCCCACGGGCACCGGGGAGCTGTTTTTT. Encoded protein: CASSRPTGTGELFF.

The V call is TRBV18, the J call TRBJ1-4, with 9 bases fitting TRBD1. Per germline, CDR1 KGHSH and CDR2 LQKENI. V was pared by 4 bases and J by 6 bases, with 6 bases of the junction left unmatched. The CDR3 contains 15 residues. The CDR3 reads CASSLQRTGDEKLFF. The DNA for the CDR3 is TGTGCCAGCTCACTACAAAGGACAGGGGATGAAAAACTGTTTTTT.

Only one count was recorded for this clone. V and J are TRBV6-5 and TRBJ1-5; D perhaps matches TRBD1 (5 bases). V was pared by 10 bases and J by 4 bases, with 20 bases between. From germline, CDR1 is MNHEY and CDR2 SVGAGI. The length of the CDR3 is 15 residues. The CDR3 coding sequence is TGTGCCACCCACAACAAACAGGAGAATAATCAGCCCCAGCATTTT. This translates into CATHNKQENNQPQHF.

This chain uses TRBV28 with TRBJ1-5; no clear D. V lost 1 base, J lost 4 bases, and 14 bases lay in between. CDR3 length equals 16 residues. Germline V gives CDR1 MDHEN, CDR2 SYDVKM. CDR3 coding DNA: TGTGCCAGCAGTTTATATGGGCTTATTCCTAATCAGCCCCAGCATTTT. Translating gives CASSLYGLIPNQPQHF.

The rearrangement links TRBV6-9 to TRBJ2-7; unclear D gene. Germline V CDR1 and CDR2: MNHGY, SVAAGI. V was trimmed by 5 bases and J by 2 bases, leaving 16 bases between them. This CDR3 has 15 amino acids. The DNA for the CDR3 is TGTGCCAGCAGTCCAAATTACAGAAACCCCTACGAGCAGTACTTC. This gives the protein CASSPNYRNPYEQYF.

Only one count was recorded for this clone. The rearrangement links TRBV9 to TRBJ2-3; perhaps TRBD1 as D (6 bases). In germline, CDR1 is SGDLS, CDR2 YYNGEE. Trimming left V 2 bases short and J 1 base short, with 8 bases between. This CDR3 region has 14 residues. This CDR3 is CASSVNRGTDTQYF. The CDR3 region has the DNA TGTGCCAGCAGCGTGAACAGGGGCACAGATACGCAGTATTTT.

This clone was found once. The J gene is TRBJ2-3, the V gene TRBV5-1; 9 bases fit TRBD2. CDR3 size: 15 residues. Germline V gene data show CDR1 as SGHRS and CDR2 as YFSETQ. V shed 5 bases and J 4 bases; nucleotides not matched to a gene: 8. CDR3 in DNA: TGCGCCAGCAGATTAGCGGGGGTAGCTGCAGATACGCAGTATTTT. Residues: CASRLAGVAADTQYF.

The V and J genes are TRBV6-5 and TRBJ2-7, with TRBD2 matching 8 bases. CDR1 and CDR2 (germline): MNHEY, SVGAGI. CDR3 size: 15 residues. V gave up 0 bases and J gave up 3 bases; unmatched junction bases: 4. The CDR3 is CASSYSTGTSYEQYF. DNA of the CDR3: TGTGCCAGCAGTTACTCGACCGGGACTAGCTACGAGCAGTACTTC.

V and J are TRBV7-6 and TRBJ2-5; D not resolved. V was pared by 5 bases and J by 1 base, with 17 bases between. Germline CDR1 reads SGHVS; CDR2 reads FNYEAQ. The CDR3 is 16 amino acids. Here the CDR3 DNA reads TGTGCCAGCAGCCAGATCAGTACGCCCAGCCAAGAGACCCAGTACTTC. It is translated as CASSQISTPSQETQYF.

The rearrangement uses TRBV18 and TRBJ1-1; 9 nucleotides align to TRBD1. Germline V gives CDR1 KGHSH, CDR2 LQKENI. The CDR3 has 16 residues. V lost 3 bases and J lost 1; bases outside the gene matches: 6. The CDR3 DNA reads TGTGCCAGCTCACCGGACAGGGGCGTAGGGAACACTGAAGCTTTCTTT. It specifies CASSPDRGVGNTEAFF.

This clone has a handful of counts. The J gene is TRBJ2-1, the V gene TRBV15, with D perhaps TRBD1 (6 bases). There are 15 residues in the CDR3. Trimming cost V 4 bases and J 3 bases, with 13 bases left between them. The germline V gene encodes CDR1 LNHNV and CDR2 YYDKDF (reference sequence). The CDR3 loop reads CATSTGQTGYNEQFF. Written as DNA, the CDR3 is TGTGCCACCAGCACCGGACAGACCGGCTACAATGAGCAGTTCTTC.

V usage is TRBV6-2 or TRBV6-3 and J usage is TRBJ2-6; 12 bases are shared with TRBD2. The ends lost 5 bases at V and 3 bases at J; junction bases unmatched: 11. Germline CDR1 MNHEY, CDR2 SVGEGT. CDR3 size: 19 residues. DNA of the CDR3: TGTGCCAGCAGTCCCCCCGCTAGCGGGGGGGCTTATGGGGCCAACGTCCTGACTTTC. Its protein product is CASSPPASGGAYGANVLTF.

The gene calls are TRBV2 and TRBJ2-7, with 10 bases fitting TRBD1. V was pared by 2 bases and J by 4 bases, with 8 bases of the junction left unmatched. The CDR3 consists of 16 residues. Germline-derived CDR1 and CDR2 are SNHLY and FYNNEI. The CDR3 region is CASSESGQGRIYEQYF. In DNA, the CDR3 is TGTGCCAGCAGTGAATCGGGACAGGGGAGAATTTACGAGCAGTACTTC.

The J gene is TRBJ2-3, the V gene TRBV7-8, with a weak D call TRBD1 (6 bases). Germline values: CDR1 SGHVS, CDR2 FQNEAQ. The ends were cut back, 0 bases at V and 4 bases at J, with 11 bases in the middle. The CDR3 consists of 15 residues. The CDR3 DNA sequence: TGTGCCAGCAGCTTAGCGGGGGCCCGTGCAGATACGCAGTATTTT. The encoded protein is CASSLAGARADTQYF. Variable domain in full (rest from reference TRBV7-8 and TRBJ2-3): GAGVSQSPRYKVAKRGQDVALRCDPISGHVSLFWYQQALGQGPEFLTYFQNEAQLDKSGLPSDRFFAERPEGSVSTLKIQRTQQEDSAVYLCASSLAGARADTQYFGPGTRLTVL.

The chain links TRBV15 to TRBJ1-1; D is unresolved. Germline CDR1 and CDR2: LNHNV and YYDKDF (reference sequence). The CDR3 totals 13 residues. With 4 bases removed from V and 7 bases from J, the gap between germline ends came to 13 bases. CDR3 sequence (DNA): TGTGCCACCAGCACCGAAACGGGAGGTGAAGCTTTCTTT. The encoded protein is CATSTETGGEAFF. Full variable domain (remainder filled in from reference TRBV15 and TRBJ1-1): DAMVIQNPRYQVTQFGKPVTLSCSQTLNHNVMYWYQQKSSQAPKLLFHYYDKDFNNEADTPDNFQSRRPNTSFCFLDIRSPGLGDTAMYLCATSTETGGEAFFGQGTRLTVV.

Note on this clone: Other DNA variants within this sample encode the same CDR3. The rearrangement joins TRBV18 to TRBJ1-2; D might be TRBD1 (5 bases). The CDR3 runs 13 residues. Deletions cut 3 bases from V and 3 bases from J, with 8 bases between. Germline CDR1 is KGHSH and CDR2 is LQKENI. DNA of the CDR3: TGTGCCAGCTCACCCGGGACTGACTATGGCTACACCTTC. Protein: CASSPGTDYGYTF.

The chain is built from TRBV6-1 and TRBJ1-3, with 7 bases aligning to TRBD1. This CDR3 has 17 amino acids. Germline assignment: CDR1 MNHNS and CDR2 SASEGT. The V and J ends lost 3 bases and 2 bases, in that order; junction bases with no gene match: 10. The CDR3 coding sequence is TGTGCCAGCAGTGAGCACCCCGGGACAGTTCCTGGAAACACCATATATTTT. It codes for CASSEHPGTVPGNTIYF.

The chain has TRBV7-9 and TRBJ1-6; D might be TRBD1 (5 bases). The CDR3 spans 19 residues. In germline, CDR1 is SEHNR, CDR2 FQNEAQ (reference sequence). Trimming removed 5 bases from V and 0 bases from J, with 20 bases in between. CDR3: CASSHRPGGWSSYNSPLHF. Written as DNA, the CDR3 is TGTGCCAGCAGCCACAGGCCGGGAGGATGGAGCTCCTATAATTCACCCCTCCACTTT.